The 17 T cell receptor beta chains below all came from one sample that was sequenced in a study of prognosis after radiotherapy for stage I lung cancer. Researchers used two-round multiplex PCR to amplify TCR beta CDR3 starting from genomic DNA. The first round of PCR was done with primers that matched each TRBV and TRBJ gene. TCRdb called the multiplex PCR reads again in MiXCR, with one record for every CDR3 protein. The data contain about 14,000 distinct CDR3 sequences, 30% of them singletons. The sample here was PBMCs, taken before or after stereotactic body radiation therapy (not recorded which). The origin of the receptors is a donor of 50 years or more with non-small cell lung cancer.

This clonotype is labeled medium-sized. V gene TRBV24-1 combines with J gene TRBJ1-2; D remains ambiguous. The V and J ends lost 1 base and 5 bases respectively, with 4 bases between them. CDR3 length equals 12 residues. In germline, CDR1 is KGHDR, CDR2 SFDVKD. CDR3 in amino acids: CATSDFYYGYTF. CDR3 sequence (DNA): TGTGCCACCAGTGATTTTTATTATGGCTACACCTTC.

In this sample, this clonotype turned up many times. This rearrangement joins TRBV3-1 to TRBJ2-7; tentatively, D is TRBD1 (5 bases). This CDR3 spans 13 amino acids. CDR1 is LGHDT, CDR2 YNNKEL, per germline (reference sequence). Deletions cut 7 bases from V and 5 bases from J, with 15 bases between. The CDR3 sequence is CASNFQGFDEQYF. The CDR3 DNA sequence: TGTGCCAGCAACTTCCAGGGTTTCGACGAGCAGTACTTC.

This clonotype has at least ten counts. In nucleotides, the CDR3 is TGTGCCAGCAGCCCTTGGACAGGTGGGGGGGGCACTGAAGCTTTCTTT. Translation gives CASSPWTGGGGTEAFF. The rearrangement links TRBV9 to TRBJ1-1; 7 nucleotides line up with TRBD1. The length of the CDR3 is 16 residues. Germline assignment: CDR1 SGDLS and CDR2 YYNGEE. After removal of 4 bases from V and 4 bases from J, the junction contained 13 bases not matched to a gene.

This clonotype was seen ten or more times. CDR3 DNA sequence: TGTGCCAGCAGCGTAGCCGGCAGTCGTGGCGAGACCCAGTACTTC. This encodes CASSVAGSRGETQYF. This chain joins TRBV9 and TRBJ2-5; D gene ambiguous. Germline V CDR1 and CDR2: SGDLS, YYNGEE. The CDR3 has 15 residues. The V and J ends lost 0 bases and 5 bases respectively, with 14 bases between them.

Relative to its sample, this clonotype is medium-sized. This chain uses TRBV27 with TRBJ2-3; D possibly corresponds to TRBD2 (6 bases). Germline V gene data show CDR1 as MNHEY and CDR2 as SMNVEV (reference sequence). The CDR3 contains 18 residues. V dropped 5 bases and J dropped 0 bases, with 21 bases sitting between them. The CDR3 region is CASSAGPPLSTSTDTQYF. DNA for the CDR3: TGTGCCAGCAGTGCGGGACCTCCATTATCGACTAGCACAGATACGCAGTATTTT.

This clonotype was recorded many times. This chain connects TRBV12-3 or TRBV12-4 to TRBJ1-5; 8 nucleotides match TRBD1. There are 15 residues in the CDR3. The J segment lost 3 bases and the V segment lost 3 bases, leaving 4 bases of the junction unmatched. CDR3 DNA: TGTGCCAGCAGTTTCGTCAGGGGGCTCAATCAGCCCCAGCATTTT. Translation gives CASSFVRGLNQPQHF.

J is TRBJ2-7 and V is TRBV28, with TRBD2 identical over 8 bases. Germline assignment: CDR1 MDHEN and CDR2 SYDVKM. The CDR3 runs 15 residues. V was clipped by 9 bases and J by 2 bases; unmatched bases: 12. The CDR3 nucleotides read TGTGCCAGTTTATACGGGGGGGGTTGGGCCTACGAGCAGTACTTC. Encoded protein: CASLYGGGWAYEQYF.

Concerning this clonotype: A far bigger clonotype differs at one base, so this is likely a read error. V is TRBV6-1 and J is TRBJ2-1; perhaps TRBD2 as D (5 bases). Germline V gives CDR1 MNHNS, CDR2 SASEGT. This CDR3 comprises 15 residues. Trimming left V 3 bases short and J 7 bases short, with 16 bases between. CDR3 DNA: TGTGCCAGCAGTGATTACGGGAATAGCGTGAATGAGCAGTTCTTC. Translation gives CASSDYGNSVNEQFF.

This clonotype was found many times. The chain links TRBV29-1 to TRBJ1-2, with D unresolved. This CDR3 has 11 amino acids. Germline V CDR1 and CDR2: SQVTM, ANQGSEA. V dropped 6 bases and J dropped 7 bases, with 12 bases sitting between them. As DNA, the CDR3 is TGCAGCGTAGAGGGAGGAGGTGGCTACACCTTC. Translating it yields CSVEGGGGYTF.

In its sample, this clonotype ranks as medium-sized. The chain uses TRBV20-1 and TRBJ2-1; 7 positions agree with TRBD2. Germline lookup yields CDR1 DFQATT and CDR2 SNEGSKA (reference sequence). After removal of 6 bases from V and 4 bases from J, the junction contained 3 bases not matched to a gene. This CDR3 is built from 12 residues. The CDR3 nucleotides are TGCAGTGCGCGGGACTATTACAATGAGCAGTTCTTC. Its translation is CSARDYYNEQFF.

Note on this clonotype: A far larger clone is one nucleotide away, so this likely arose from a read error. The chain's CDR3 is CASSVTTGLARQTQYF. DNA for the CDR3: TGTGCCAGCAGCGTAACCACAGGACTAGCCCGACAGACCCAGTACTTC. The gene calls are TRBV9 and TRBJ2-7; 8 bases match TRBD2. TRBJ2-5 matches the DNA end more closely, so the J call is doubtful. The CDR3 consists of 16 residues. The germline V gene encodes CDR1 SGDLS and CDR2 YYNGEE.

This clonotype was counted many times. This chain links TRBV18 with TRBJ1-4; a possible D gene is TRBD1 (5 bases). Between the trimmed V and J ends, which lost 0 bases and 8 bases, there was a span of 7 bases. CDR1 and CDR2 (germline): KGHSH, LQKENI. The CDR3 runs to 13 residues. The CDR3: CASSPPQGEKLFF. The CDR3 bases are TGTGCCAGCTCACCACCCCAGGGCGAAAAACTGTTTTTT. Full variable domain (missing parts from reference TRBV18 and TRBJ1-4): NAGVMQNPRHLVRRRGQEARLRCSPMKGHSHVYWYRQLPEEGLKFMVYLQKENIIDESGMPKERFSAEFPKEGPSILRIQQVVRGDSAAYFCASSPPQGEKLFFGSGTQLSVL.

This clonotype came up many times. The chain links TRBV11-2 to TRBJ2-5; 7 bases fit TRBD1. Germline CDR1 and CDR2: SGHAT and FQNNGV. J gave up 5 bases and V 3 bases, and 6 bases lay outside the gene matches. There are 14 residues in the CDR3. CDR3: CASSFRQGSETQYF. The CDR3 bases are TGTGCCAGCAGCTTTCGACAGGGATCGGAGACCCAGTACTTC. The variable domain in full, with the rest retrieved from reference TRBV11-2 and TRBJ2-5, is EAGVAQSPRYKIIEKRQSVAFWCNPISGHATLYWYQQILGQGPKLLIQFQNNGVVDDSQLPKDRFSAERLKGVDSTLKIQPAKLEDSAVYLCASSFRQGSETQYFGPGTRLLVL.

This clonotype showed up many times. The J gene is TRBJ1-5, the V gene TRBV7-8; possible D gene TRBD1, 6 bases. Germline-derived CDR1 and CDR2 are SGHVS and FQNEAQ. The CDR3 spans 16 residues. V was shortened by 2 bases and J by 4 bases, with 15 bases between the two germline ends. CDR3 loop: CASSLTPGGRNQPQHF. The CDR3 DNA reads TGTGCCAGCAGCTTAACTCCCGGGGGCAGAAATCAGCCCCAGCATTTT.

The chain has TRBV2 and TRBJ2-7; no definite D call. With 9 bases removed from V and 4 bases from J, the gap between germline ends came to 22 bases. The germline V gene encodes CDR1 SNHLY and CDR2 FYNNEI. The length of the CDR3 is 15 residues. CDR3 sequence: CASRSPRWATYEQYF. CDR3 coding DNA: TGTGCCAGTAGGAGCCCCCGCTGGGCCACTTACGAGCAGTACTTC.

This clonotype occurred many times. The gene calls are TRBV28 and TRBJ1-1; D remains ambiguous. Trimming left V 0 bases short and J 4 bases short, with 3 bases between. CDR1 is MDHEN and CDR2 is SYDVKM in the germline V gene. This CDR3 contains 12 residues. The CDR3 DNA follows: TGTGCCAGCAGTTTATGGGTCACTGAAGCTTTCTTT. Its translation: CASSLWVTEAFF.

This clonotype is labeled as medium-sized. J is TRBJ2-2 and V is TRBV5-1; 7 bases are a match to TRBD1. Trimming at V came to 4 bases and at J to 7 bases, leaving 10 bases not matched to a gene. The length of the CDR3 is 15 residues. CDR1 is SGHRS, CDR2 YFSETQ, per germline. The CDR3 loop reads CASSTGQAVDGELFF. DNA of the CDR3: TGCGCCAGCAGCACCGGACAGGCGGTTGACGGGGAGCTGTTTTTT.